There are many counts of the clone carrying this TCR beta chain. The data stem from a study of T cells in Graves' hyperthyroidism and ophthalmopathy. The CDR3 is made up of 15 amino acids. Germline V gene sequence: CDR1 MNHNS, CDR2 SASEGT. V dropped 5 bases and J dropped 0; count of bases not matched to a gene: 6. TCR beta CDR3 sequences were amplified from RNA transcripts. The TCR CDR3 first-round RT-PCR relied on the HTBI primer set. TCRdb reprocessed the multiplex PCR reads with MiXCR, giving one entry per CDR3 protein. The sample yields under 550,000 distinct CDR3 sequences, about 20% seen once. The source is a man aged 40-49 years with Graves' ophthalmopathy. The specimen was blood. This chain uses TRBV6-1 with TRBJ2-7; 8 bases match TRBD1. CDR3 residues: CASSPRTGTSYEQYF. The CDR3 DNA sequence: TGTGCCAGCAGTCCACGGACAGGGACCTCCTACGAGCAGTACTTC.